This TCR beta chain was obtained from a study of beta chain features in type 1 diabetes. On the study more broadly: Healthy donors and patients had similar age, gender and cell yields. All samples combined gave 107,917,701 sorted cells for examination.

Expressed TCRB transcripts were sequenced, since all the RNA that had been isolated was reverse transcribed. An average of about 3.5 million reads was obtained for naive, central memory and regulatory T cell samples. This table comes from immunoSEQ multiplex PCR, and its TCRdb copy is limited to in-frame clones, with some not included. The sample yields hundreds of thousands of clones, 15% to 18% seen once. V was cut by 3 bases and J by 4 bases, with 9 bases left in between. CDR1 is ENHRY and CDR2 is SYGVKD in the germline V gene. The CDR3 consists of 14 residues. This clonotype was sampled from a man younger than 35 in good health. Sequencing input: naive CD4+ T cells from blood. This rearrangement joins TRBV10-3 to TRBJ2-2; D remains unclear. CDR3 amino acids: CAISEVQVTGELFF. The CDR3 region has the DNA TGTGCCATCAGTGAAGTGCAGGTCACCGGGGAGCTGTTTTTT.